The 20 T cell receptor beta chains presented below share a single source sample, sequenced in a study of shared clonotypes between healthy human individuals. Only in-frame clones appear in the TCRdb table, and some are missing; sequencing was by immunoSEQ multiplex PCR. The sample has 2 million to 2.5 million clones, roughly 93% seen once. The material sequenced was naive CD4+ T cells from PBMCs. The subset here: CD45RA+ positively selected. These receptors all stem from a young man in good health. Some clones in this sample may be carry-over from other donors' samples.

The CDR3 protein is CASSASRANEQFF. DNA of the CDR3: TGTGCCAGCTCAGCTTCGAGGGCGAATGAGCAGTTCTTC. This chain connects TRBV18 to TRBJ2-1, with TRBD2 as a possible D gene (5 bases). Germline CDR1 KGHSH, CDR2 LQKENI. The ends were cut back, 5 bases at V and 7 bases at J, with 12 bases in the middle. This CDR3 is 13 amino acids long. Full variable domain (missing parts from reference TRBV18 and TRBJ2-1): NAGVMQNPRHLVRRRGQEARLRCSPMKGHSHVYWYRQLPEEGLKFMVYLQKENIIDESGMPKERFSAEFPKEGPSILRIQQVVRGDSAAYFCASSASRANEQFFGPGTRLTVL.

The chain combines TRBV5-1 with TRBJ2-6; D gene ambiguous. Trimming stripped 6 bases from V and 2 bases from J, with 9 bases between. Looked up from germline, CDR1 is SGHRS and CDR2 is YFSETQ. CDR3 length equals 14 residues. The CDR3 protein is CASKVDPGANVLTF. The CDR3 DNA reads as TGCGCCAGCAAGGTCGACCCTGGGGCCAACGTCCTGACTTTC.

The rearrangement joins TRBV6-1 to TRBJ2-1; TRBD2 aligns across 7 bases. The CDR3 is 14 amino acids. Germline V CDR1 and CDR2: MNHNS, SASEGT. The junction had 4 bases not matched to a gene; V was cut back by 5 bases and J by 3 bases. CDR3 nucleotides: TGTGCCAGCAGTTCTAGCGGCTACTACAATGAGCAGTTCTTC. Its protein product is CASSSSGYYNEQFF.

The chain joins TRBV4-1 to TRBJ1-3, with TRBD1 matching 7 bases. Germline V gene data show CDR1 as MGHRA and CDR2 as YSYEKL. The J segment lost 0 bases and the V segment lost 3 bases, leaving 14 bases of the junction unmatched. The CDR3 sequence is 19 residues long. DNA of the CDR3: TGCGCCAGCAGCCAGAGGGATACCGGGACAGTCCTCTCTGGAAACACCATATATTTT. It is translated as CASSQRDTGTVLSGNTIYF.

V and J are TRBV27 and TRBJ1-2; tentatively, D is TRBD1 (5 bases). The germline CDR1 and CDR2 sequences are MNHEY and SMNVEV (reference sequence). The germline V and J ends were trimmed by 3 bases and 1 base, with 12 bases remaining between them. This CDR3 is built from 15 residues. CDR3 amino acids: CASSLEGSGNYGYTF. The DNA of the CDR3 is TGTGCCAGCAGTTTGGAGGGGAGCGGTAACTATGGCTACACCTTC.

V is TRBV5-1 and J is TRBJ1-3, with D unresolved. Trimming shortened V by 0 bases and J by 0 bases, and 7 bases separated the two germline ends. This CDR3 is built from 15 residues. CDR1 SGHRS and CDR2 YFSETQ come from the germline V gene. Here the CDR3 DNA reads TGCGCCAGCAGCTTGGATGCCAACTCTGGAAACACCATATATTTT. It is translated as CASSLDANSGNTIYF.

This clone showed up just once. The CDR3 is CASSAGTSAFSETQYF. CDR3 in DNA: TGTGCCAGCAGCGCCGGGACTAGTGCCTTCTCAGAGACCCAGTACTTC. The V call is TRBV9, the J call TRBJ2-5, with TRBD2 identical over 8 bases. Looked up from germline, CDR1 is SGDLS and CDR2 is YYNGEE. The CDR3 spans 16 residues. J gave up 4 bases and V 3 bases, and 11 bases lay outside the gene matches.

The chain links TRBV30 to TRBJ1-1, with a possible D match to TRBD1 (6 bases). Trimming pared 0 bases from V and 4 bases from J, leaving 12 bases between. This CDR3 is built from 14 residues. Germline-derived CDR1 and CDR2 are GTSNPN and SVGIG (reference sequence). The CDR3 region has the DNA TGTGCCTGGAGTGTATTTGGGGGCGGCACTGAAGCTTTCTTT. Its translation: CAWSVFGGGTEAFF.

V and J are TRBV7-2 and TRBJ2-7; D is uncertain. CDR1 is SGHTA, CDR2 FQGNSA, per germline. The V end lost 5 bases, the J end lost 3 bases, and 11 bases lay between the germline ends. There are 13 residues in the CDR3. CDR3 sequence: CASSATGFYEQYF. The DNA of the CDR3 is TGTGCCAGCAGCGCGACGGGTTTCTACGAGCAGTACTTC.

This chain uses TRBV10-3 with TRBJ2-1, with 8 nucleotides matching TRBD1. Looked up from germline, CDR1 is ENHRY and CDR2 is SYGVKD. V trimming: 6 bases; J trimming: 8 bases; junction bases outside the gene matches: 6. The CDR3 has 13 residues. The CDR3 DNA is TGTGCCATCAGCGGACAGGGTTCGCATGAGCAGTTCTTC. Encoded protein: CAISGQGSHEQFF.

The chain links TRBV9 to TRBJ2-3, with 11 nucleotides matching TRBD2. V was clipped by 2 bases and J by 4 bases; unmatched bases: 9. Germline values: CDR1 SGDLS, CDR2 YYNGEE. CDR3 length: 17 amino acids. Here the CDR3 DNA reads TGTGCCAGCAGCGTGACTAGCGGGGCAGGCAGGGCAGATACGCAGTATTTT. It is translated as CASSVTSGAGRADTQYF.

The chain employs TRBV4-3 and TRBJ2-7; 8 bases fit TRBD2. The junction had 11 bases not matched to a gene; V was cut back by 0 bases and J by 10 bases. Germline CDR1 LGHNA, CDR2 YSLEER. The CDR3 is 15 amino acids. CDR3: CASSQEVQRELPQYF. For the CDR3, the DNA is TGCGCCAGCAGCCAAGAGGTCCAGCGGGAGCTACCCCAGTACTTC.

The chain recombines TRBV29-1 with TRBJ2-7; the match to TRBD1 covers 7 bases. V shed 6 bases, J shed 3 bases, and the junction held 8 bases outside the gene matches. In germline, CDR1 is SQVTM, CDR2 ANQGSEA. The CDR3 is 13 residues long. The CDR3 spells CSVQGTVGYEQYF. CDR3 coding DNA: TGCAGCGTGCAGGGGACAGTCGGCTACGAGCAGTACTTC.

The chain has TRBV19 and TRBJ1-5; D not certain. The germline V gene has CDR1 LNHDA and CDR2 SQIVND (reference sequence). The CDR3 spans 13 residues. The V end was cut by 3 bases, the J end by 5 bases, with 8 bases between. The CDR3 sequence: CASSMGRDQPQHF. The CDR3, as DNA: TGTGCCAGTAGTATGGGTCGGGATCAGCCCCAGCATTTT. The full variable domain, with the rest looked up from reference TRBV19 and TRBJ1-5, is DGGITQSPKYLFRKEGQNVTLSCEQNLNHDAMYWYRQDPGQGLRLIYYSQIVNDFQKGDIAEGYSVSREKKESFPLTVTSAQKNPTAFYLCASSMGRDQPQHFGDGTRLSIL.

The chain uses TRBV9 and TRBJ2-7, with no clear D. Trimming left V 0 bases short and J 2 bases short, with 12 bases between. This CDR3 is built from 15 residues. Germline V CDR1 and CDR2: SGDLS, YYNGEE. The CDR3 reads CASSVESQTPYEQYF. DNA for the CDR3: TGTGCCAGCAGCGTAGAATCCCAAACCCCCTACGAGCAGTACTTC.

The rearrangement links TRBV7-2 to TRBJ2-1, with 9 positions matching TRBD1. V was pared by 5 bases and J by 4 bases, with 6 bases of the junction left unmatched. The CDR3 is 15 residues long. Germline V CDR1 and CDR2: SGHTA, FQGNSA. CDR3 protein: CASSVTGGFYNEQFF. DNA for the CDR3: TGTGCCAGCAGCGTGACAGGGGGTTTTTACAATGAGCAGTTCTTC.

The chain employs TRBV19 and TRBJ2-7, with 12 nucleotides matching TRBD2. V lost 6 bases, J lost 2 bases, and 2 bases stayed unmatched. CDR1 is LNHDA and CDR2 is SQIVND in the germline V gene (reference sequence). The CDR3 length is 14 residues. The CDR3 loop is CASSWTSGTYEQYF. DNA of the CDR3: TGTGCCAGTAGCTGGACTAGCGGGACCTACGAGCAGTACTTC.

The chain couples TRBV5-1 to TRBJ2-7; perhaps TRBD2 as D (6 bases). This CDR3 has 14 residues. The V end was cut by 4 bases, the J end by 0 bases, with 11 bases between. CDR1 SGHRS and CDR2 YFSETQ come from the germline V gene. The DNA for the CDR3 is TGCGCCAGCAGCACCAGCGGGCACTCCTACGAGCAGTACTTC. It yields the protein CASSTSGHSYEQYF.

This sequence joins TRBV28 and TRBJ1-2; a weak D match, TRBD1 (5 bases). V was pared by 6 bases and J by 8 bases, with 10 bases between. CDR1 and CDR2 from the germline V gene are MDHEN and SYDVKM. This CDR3 is built from 11 residues. CDR3 nucleotides: TGTGCCAGCAGCCTTAACAGGGGCTACACCTTC. Translation gives CASSLNRGYTF.

This chain uses TRBV19 with TRBJ1-1; D unclear. V dropped 1 base and J dropped 0 bases, with 9 bases sitting between them. This CDR3 has 15 residues. Germline V gene sequence: CDR1 LNHDA, CDR2 SQIVND (reference sequence). CDR3 sequence: CASSIGRGLNTEAFF. The DNA for the CDR3 is TGTGCCAGTAGTATAGGGCGAGGATTGAACACTGAAGCTTTCTTT.